These 27 T cell receptor beta chains originate from one sample sequenced in a study of chemoradiotherapy in HPV16-positive cancers. Profiled with immunoSEQ multiplex PCR; TCRdb holds only in-frame clones, not every one. Here the sample spans around 15,000 clones, 75% to 85% being singletons. Sample collection was performed from a patient who underwent chemoradiotherapy. The source is a human donor with HPV-associated anogenital cancer.

This chain uses TRBV4-2 with TRBJ2-5; 7 nucleotides match TRBD1. Per the germline V gene, CDR1 is LGHNA and CDR2 is YNFKEQ. V shed 1 base and J 1 base; nucleotides not matched to a gene: 3. This CDR3 spans 15 amino acids. The CDR3 bases are TGTGCCAGCAGCCAAGGGGACAGTCTCCAAGAGACCCAGTACTTC. Its translation: CASSQGDSLQETQYF.

The rearrangement uses TRBV4-1 and TRBJ2-7; 8 bases agree with TRBD1. The CDR3 is 15 residues long. In germline, CDR1 is MGHRA, CDR2 YSYEKL. With V trimmed by 1 base and J by 2 bases, 4 bases remained unmatched. CDR3 DNA: TGCGCCAGCAGCCAAGTAACAGGGGGAACCTACGAGCAGTACTTC. Amino acids: CASSQVTGGTYEQYF.

The V and J genes are TRBV28 and TRBJ1-5; D is undetermined. From germline, CDR1 is MDHEN and CDR2 SYDVKM. V was shortened by 5 bases and J by 10 bases, with 21 bases between the two germline ends. The CDR3 is 15 amino acids. DNA for the CDR3: TGTGCCAGCAGTAACCTCTCCAAGGGAGGAAATCCCCAGCATTTT. As protein: CASSNLSKGGNPQHF.

The chain has TRBV9 and TRBJ1-2; D not certain. Trimming pared 3 bases from V and 3 bases from J, leaving 12 bases between. Germline CDR1 is SGDLS and CDR2 is YYNGEE. CDR3 length equals 14 residues. The CDR3 sequence: CASSDPRAYYGYTF. DNA of the CDR3: TGTGCCAGCAGCGACCCCCGGGCCTACTATGGCTACACCTTC.

The chain is built from TRBV4-3 and TRBJ2-1, with 8 nucleotides matching TRBD2. This CDR3 spans 17 amino acids. J gave up 7 bases and V 0 bases, and 11 bases lay outside the gene matches. Germline CDR1 LGHNA, CDR2 YSLEER. The CDR3 protein is CASSQDLAGGLRNEQFF. In DNA, the CDR3 is TGCGCCAGCAGCCAAGATCTTGCGGGGGGCCTGAGGAATGAGCAGTTCTTC.

The CDR3 coding sequence is TGTGCCAGCAGCTTGCCGGGAACAGAGCAGTTCTTC. Protein: CASSLPGTEQFF. The chain employs TRBV7-9 and TRBJ2-1; tentatively, D is TRBD2 (5 bases). Germline V lookup: CDR1 SEHNR, CDR2 FQNEAQ (reference sequence). This CDR3 contains 12 residues. The V end lost 3 bases, the J end lost 10 bases, and 10 bases lay between the germline ends.

CDR3 sequence: CASSASPGRYDYGYTF. For the CDR3, the DNA is TGTGCCAGCAGCGCTTCCCCGGGACGGTATGACTATGGCTACACCTTC. The chain links TRBV7-9 to TRBJ1-2; D possibly corresponds to TRBD1 (5 bases). Germline V gives CDR1 SEHNR, CDR2 FQNEAQ (reference sequence). Trimming took off 5 bases at V and 3 bases at J, with 19 bases between the two ends. The CDR3 has 16 amino acids.

The chain carries TRBV7-2 and TRBJ2-1, with 7 bases that match TRBD2. After removal of 5 bases from V and 10 bases from J, the junction contained 8 bases not matched to a gene. The CDR3 has 13 residues. CDR1 SGHTA and CDR2 FQGNSA come from the germline V gene. CDR3 sequence reads: CASSLKTSPEQFF. The CDR3 nucleotides read TGTGCCAGCAGCCTCAAGACTAGCCCAGAGCAGTTCTTC.

The chain is built from TRBV7-9 and TRBJ2-7; tentative D call: TRBD1 (6 bases). Trimming pared 1 base from V and 4 bases from J, leaving 23 bases between. This CDR3 is 18 amino acids long. Per germline, CDR1 SEHNR and CDR2 FQNEAQ (reference sequence). The CDR3 sequence: CASSLGARRDNKLYEQYF. Written as DNA, the CDR3 is TGTGCCAGCAGCTTAGGGGCCCGCCGGGACAATAAGTTATACGAGCAGTACTTC.

The chain links TRBV4-2 to TRBJ1-4, with D hard to call. CDR1 is LGHNA, CDR2 YNFKEQ, per germline. Trimming removed 0 bases from V and 4 bases from J, with 15 bases in between. There are 17 residues in the CDR3. Here the CDR3 reads CASSQEPAGAYNEKLFF. In DNA form, the CDR3 reads TGTGCCAGCAGCCAAGAACCTGCGGGAGCCTATAATGAAAAACTGTTTTTT.

The chain links TRBV19 to TRBJ2-5; D perhaps matches TRBD2 (6 bases). Trimming removed 3 bases from V and 5 bases from J, with 10 bases in between. This CDR3 comprises 13 residues. CDR1 is LNHDA and CDR2 is SQIVND in the germline V gene (reference sequence). CDR3 sequence: CASSILRGETQYF. The CDR3 nucleotides are TGTGCCAGTAGTATTCTCCGGGGGGAGACCCAGTACTTC.

This chain joins TRBV7-8 and TRBJ1-2; the match to TRBD1 covers 8 bases. The V gene end was trimmed by 5 bases and the J gene end by 6 bases; junction bases not matched to a gene: 8. The CDR3 totals 14 residues. Germline values: CDR1 SGHVS, CDR2 FQNEAQ. This CDR3 reads CASSRDRGQDGYTF. In nucleotides, the CDR3 is TGTGCCAGCAGCCGAGACAGGGGCCAGGATGGCTACACCTTC.

The V call is TRBV6-5, the J call TRBJ1-2; TRBD1 is a possible D gene (5 bases). Germline assignment: CDR1 MNHEY and CDR2 SVGAGI. This CDR3 contains 14 residues. The ends were cut back, 5 bases at V and 0 bases at J, with 10 bases in the middle. CDR3 amino acids: CASSEQTANYGYTF. The CDR3 DNA is TGTGCCAGCAGTGAACAGACAGCTAACTATGGCTACACCTTC.

The V and J genes are TRBV19 and TRBJ2-1, with D unresolved. The CDR3 length is 16 residues. Per the germline V gene, CDR1 is LNHDA and CDR2 is SQIVND (reference sequence). V lost 6 bases and J 5 bases, leaving 20 bases between the germline ends. CDR3 region: CASSWVWSGPNNEQFF. The CDR3 region has the DNA TGTGCCAGTAGCTGGGTTTGGTCAGGCCCTAACAATGAGCAGTTCTTC. The full variable domain, in which reference TRBV19 and TRBJ2-1 provide the parts outside the CDR3, is DGGITQSPKYLFRKEGQNVTLSCEQNLNHDAMYWYRQDPGQGLRLIYYSQIVNDFQKGDIAEGYSVSREKKESFPLTVTSAQKNPTAFYLCASSWVWSGPNNEQFFGPGTRLTVL.

The chain has TRBV28 and TRBJ2-4; 7 bases agree with TRBD1. The CDR3 sequence is 12 residues long. The germline V gene has CDR1 MDHEN and CDR2 SYDVKM. Unmatched junction bases numbered 5, after V lost 8 bases and J lost 7 bases. CDR3 protein: CASASTGNIQYF. As DNA, the CDR3 is TGTGCCAGCGCGTCGACAGGGAACATTCAGTACTTC. The whole variable domain, remainder taken from reference TRBV28 and TRBJ2-4, is DVKVTQSSRYLVKRTGEKVFLECVQDMDHENMFWYRQDPGLGLRLIYFSYDVKMKEKGDIPEGYSVSREKKERFSLILESASTNQTSMYLCASASTGNIQYFGAGTRLSVL.

V usage is TRBV4-3 and J usage is TRBJ2-5, with D possibly TRBD2 on 8 matching bases. This CDR3 has 17 residues. V was clipped by 0 bases and J by 6 bases, with 20 bases between them. From germline, CDR1 is LGHNA and CDR2 YSLEER. The CDR3 DNA follows: TGCGCCAGCAGCCAAGATCGGGAGGGGGCAGCCTCGAAGACCCAGTACTTC. Residues: CASSQDREGAASKTQYF.

CDR3 sequence: CAWEGGGYTQYF. DNA of the CDR3: TGTGCCTGGGAGGGGGGAGGATATACGCAGTATTTT. V and J are TRBV30 and TRBJ2-3; D might be TRBD1 or TRBD2, each matching 6 bases. V was shortened by 5 bases and J by 7 bases, with 13 bases between the two germline ends. The V gene's germline CDR1 is GTSNPN and CDR2 SVGIG (reference sequence). The CDR3 spans 12 residues.

This chain links TRBV9 with TRBJ1-3; 7 bases agree with TRBD1. This CDR3 has 16 residues. Per the germline V gene, CDR1 is SGDLS and CDR2 is YYNGEE. Trimming cost V 0 bases and J 4 bases; bases outside gene matches: 7. The CDR3 sequence is CASSVEPGGSGNTIYF. The CDR3 coding sequence is TGTGCCAGCAGCGTAGAGCCAGGGGGATCGGGAAACACCATATATTTT.

This clone was recorded a few times. J is TRBJ1-1 and V is TRBV28, with unresolved D. Trimming took 3 bases from V and 5 from J, leaving 7 bases between them. Germline CDR1 and CDR2: MDHEN and SYDVKM. The CDR3 runs to 12 residues. DNA of the CDR3: TGTGCCAGCAGTTTCGGGCCAACTGAAGCTTTCTTT. Protein product: CASSFGPTEAFF.

This clone has more than one count but fewer than ten. V and J are TRBV21-1 and TRBJ1-2; the D call TRBD1 from the table was never checked on the DNA. TRBV21-1 is a pseudogene segment. This CDR3 comprises 14 residues. The CDR3 nucleotides read TGTGCCAGCAGCAAAGCGGAGGGGGCTGGTGGCTACACCTTC. Amino acid sequence: CASSKAEGAGGYTF.

This sequence joins TRBV28 and TRBJ1-4; D call uncertain. The length of the CDR3 is 13 residues. Germline assignment: CDR1 MDHEN and CDR2 SYDVKM. V lost 2 bases and J lost 8, with 9 bases in between. CDR3 coding DNA: TGTGCCAGCAGTTTACGTTCAGAGGAAAAACTGTTTTTT. It encodes CASSLRSEEKLFF. The full variable domain, its missing parts supplied by reference TRBV28 and TRBJ1-4, is DVKVTQSSRYLVKRTGEKVFLECVQDMDHENMFWYRQDPGLGLRLIYFSYDVKMKEKGDIPEGYSVSREKKERFSLILESASTNQTSMYLCASSLRSEEKLFFGSGTQLSVL.

The gene calls are TRBV25-1 and TRBJ2-1; TRBD2 agrees at 7 bases. Germline loops: CDR1 MGHDK, CDR2 SYGVNS. The V segment lost 4 bases and the J segment 0 bases; nucleotides outside the gene matches: 3. The CDR3 is 15 amino acids. The CDR3: CASSGPGGSYNEQFF. In DNA, the CDR3 is TGTGCCAGCAGTGGACCGGGGGGCTCCTACAATGAGCAGTTCTTC.

The rearrangement uses TRBV6-5 and TRBJ2-5, with 9 bases identical to TRBD2. The J segment lost 6 bases and the V segment lost 0 bases, leaving 8 bases of the junction unmatched. The CDR3 spans 16 residues. Germline CDR1 MNHEY, CDR2 SVGAGI. CDR3 in DNA: TGTGCCAGCAGTTACTCGTTTCGAGCGGGGGGACAGACCCAGTACTTC. Translated: CASSYSFRAGGQTQYF.

V gene TRBV10-1 combines with J gene TRBJ1-6; 10 nucleotides line up with TRBD1. Trimming cost V 7 bases and J 6 bases; bases outside gene matches: 3. CDR1 is WNHNN and CDR2 is SYGVQD in the germline V gene (reference sequence). The CDR3 runs 14 residues. The CDR3 region has the DNA TGCGCCAGCAAAGGGACAGGGGCTAATTCACCCCTCCACTTT. Encoded protein: CASKGTGANSPLHF.

The rearrangement uses TRBV27 and TRBJ1-5, with D perhaps matching TRBD1 (6 bases). The CDR3 has 16 amino acids. Trimming took 6 bases from V and 7 from J, leaving 22 bases between them. In germline, CDR1 is MNHEY, CDR2 SMNVEV (reference sequence). This CDR3 is CASSGTFIQGLQPQHF. The CDR3 coding sequence is TGTGCCAGCAGCGGAACATTCATTCAGGGGTTACAGCCCCAGCATTTT.

The chain carries TRBV4-2 and TRBJ2-3; 8 nucleotides align to TRBD1. Germline V gene lookup returns CDR1 LGHNA and CDR2 YNFKEQ. The ends lost 0 bases at V and 7 bases at J; junction bases unmatched: 15. The CDR3 consists of 18 residues. The CDR3 DNA reads as TGTGCCAGCAGCCAAGACTACTCCGAGTGGACAGGGATAAATACGCAGTATTTT. This codes for CASSQDYSEWTGINTQYF.

The rearrangement joins TRBV29-1 to TRBJ1-1, with D maybe TRBD1 (6 bases). Trimming took off 0 bases at V and 0 bases at J, with 17 bases between the two ends. Germline loops: CDR1 SQVTM, CDR2 ANQGSEA. This CDR3 spans 17 amino acids. DNA for the CDR3: TGCAGCGTTGAAGATAGAGTGCTAGGACAGCTGAACACTGAAGCTTTCTTT. Its protein is CSVEDRVLGQLNTEAFF.